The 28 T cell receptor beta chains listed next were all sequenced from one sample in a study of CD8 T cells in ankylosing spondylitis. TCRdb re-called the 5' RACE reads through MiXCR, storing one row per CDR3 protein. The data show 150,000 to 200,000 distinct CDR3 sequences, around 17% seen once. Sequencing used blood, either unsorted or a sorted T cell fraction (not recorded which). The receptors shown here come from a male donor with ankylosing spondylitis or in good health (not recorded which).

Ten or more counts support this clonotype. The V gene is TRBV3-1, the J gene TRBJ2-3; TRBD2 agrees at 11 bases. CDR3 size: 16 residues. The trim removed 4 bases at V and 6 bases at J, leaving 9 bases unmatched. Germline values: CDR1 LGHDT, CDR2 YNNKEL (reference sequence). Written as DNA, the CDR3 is TGTGCCAGCAGCCGAAGGACTAGCGGGCCCACGGATACGCAGTATTTT. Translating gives CASSRRTSGPTDTQYF.

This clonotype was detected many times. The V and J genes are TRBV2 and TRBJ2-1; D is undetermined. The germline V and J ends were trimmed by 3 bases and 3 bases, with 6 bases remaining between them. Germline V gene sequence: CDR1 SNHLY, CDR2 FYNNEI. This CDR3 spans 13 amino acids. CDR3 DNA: TGTGCCAGCAGTGACGGCCTCTACAATGAGCAGTTCTTC. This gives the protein CASSDGLYNEQFF.

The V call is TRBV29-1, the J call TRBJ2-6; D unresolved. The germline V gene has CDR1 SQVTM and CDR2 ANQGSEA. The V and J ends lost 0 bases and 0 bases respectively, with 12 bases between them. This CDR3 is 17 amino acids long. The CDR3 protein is CSVEDGQVSSGANVLTF. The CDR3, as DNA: TGCAGCGTTGAAGATGGGCAGGTCAGCTCTGGGGCCAACGTCCTGACTTTC. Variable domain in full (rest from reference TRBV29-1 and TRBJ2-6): SAVISQKPSRDICQRGTSLTIQCQVDSQVTMMFWYRQQPGQSLTLIATANQGSEATYESGFVIDKFPISRPNLTFSTLTVSNMSPEDSSIYLCSVEDGQVSSGANVLTFGAGSRLTVL.

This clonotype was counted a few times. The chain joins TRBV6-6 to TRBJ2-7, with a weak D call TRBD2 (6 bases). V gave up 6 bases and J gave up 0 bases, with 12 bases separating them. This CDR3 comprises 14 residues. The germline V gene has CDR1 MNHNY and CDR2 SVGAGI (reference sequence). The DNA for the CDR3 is TGTGCCAGCAGCCCGGGACTCCACTCCTACGAGCAGTACTTC. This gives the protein CASSPGLHSYEQYF.

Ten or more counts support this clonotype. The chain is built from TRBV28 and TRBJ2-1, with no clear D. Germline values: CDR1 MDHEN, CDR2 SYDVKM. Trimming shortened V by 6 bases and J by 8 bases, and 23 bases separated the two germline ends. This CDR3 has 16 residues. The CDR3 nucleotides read TGTGCCAGCAGCGATCAGGTTGGGGTTCTACAATATGAGCAGTTCTTC. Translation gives CASSDQVGVLQYEQFF.

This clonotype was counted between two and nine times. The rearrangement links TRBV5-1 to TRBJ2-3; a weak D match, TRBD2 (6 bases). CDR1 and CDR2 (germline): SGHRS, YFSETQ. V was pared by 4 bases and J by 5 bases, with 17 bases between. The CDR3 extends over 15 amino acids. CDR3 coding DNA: TGCGCCAGCAGCAAGGAGGGGCAAGCCATAGATACGCAGTATTTT. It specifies CASSKEGQAIDTQYF.

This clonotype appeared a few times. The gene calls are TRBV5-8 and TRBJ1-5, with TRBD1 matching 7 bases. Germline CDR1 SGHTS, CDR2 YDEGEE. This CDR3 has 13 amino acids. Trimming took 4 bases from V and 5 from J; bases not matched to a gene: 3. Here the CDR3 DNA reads TGTGCCAGCAGCAGGACAGGCTATCAGCCCCAGCATTTT. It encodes CASSRTGYQPQHF.

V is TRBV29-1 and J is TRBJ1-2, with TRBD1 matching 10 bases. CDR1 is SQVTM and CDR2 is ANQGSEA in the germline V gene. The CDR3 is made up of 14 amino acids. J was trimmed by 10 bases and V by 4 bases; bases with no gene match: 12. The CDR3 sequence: CSVVGQGGDWVYTF. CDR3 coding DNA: TGCAGCGTTGTCGGACAGGGGGGGGATTGGGTCTACACCTTC.

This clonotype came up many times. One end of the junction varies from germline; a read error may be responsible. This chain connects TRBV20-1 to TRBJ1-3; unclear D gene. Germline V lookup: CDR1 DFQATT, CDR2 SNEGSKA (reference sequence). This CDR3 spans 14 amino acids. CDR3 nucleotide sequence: TGCAGTGCCAGAGCGGGGTCCATTGGAAACACCATATATTTT. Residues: CSARAGSIGNTIYF.

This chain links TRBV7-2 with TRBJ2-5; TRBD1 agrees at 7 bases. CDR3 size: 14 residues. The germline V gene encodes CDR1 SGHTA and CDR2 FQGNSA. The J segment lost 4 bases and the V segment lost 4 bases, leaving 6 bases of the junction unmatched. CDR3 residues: CASSYGTVSETQYF. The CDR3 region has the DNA TGTGCCAGCAGCTACGGGACAGTATCAGAGACCCAGTACTTC.

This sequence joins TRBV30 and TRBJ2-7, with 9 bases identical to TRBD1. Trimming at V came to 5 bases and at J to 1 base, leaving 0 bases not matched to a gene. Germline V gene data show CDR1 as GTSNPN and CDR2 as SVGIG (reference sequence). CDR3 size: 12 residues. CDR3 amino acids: CAWGQGSYEQYF. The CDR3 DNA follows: TGTGCCTGGGGACAGGGGTCCTACGAGCAGTACTTC.

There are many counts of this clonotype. The CDR3 reads CSALPLAGGVDTQYF. CDR3 in DNA: TGCAGTGCCCTGCCTCTAGCGGGAGGGGTAGATACGCAGTATTTT. The chain carries TRBV20-1 and TRBJ2-3; 12 nucleotides line up with TRBD2. The CDR3 length is 15 residues. The V and J ends lost 6 bases and 5 bases, in that order; junction bases with no gene match: 9. The germline CDR1 and CDR2 sequences are DFQATT and SNEGSKA (reference sequence).

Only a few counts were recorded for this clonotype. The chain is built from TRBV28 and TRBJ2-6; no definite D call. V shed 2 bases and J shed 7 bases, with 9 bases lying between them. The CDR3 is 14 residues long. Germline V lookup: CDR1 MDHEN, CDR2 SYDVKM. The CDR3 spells CASSLRAGANVLTF. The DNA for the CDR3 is TGTGCCAGCAGTTTACGTGCCGGCGCCAACGTCCTGACTTTC.

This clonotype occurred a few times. CDR3 in DNA: TGTGCCAGCAGTCCCGCGGTTTCCTACGAGCAGTACTTC. Translating it yields CASSPAVSYEQYF. The chain is built from TRBV6-1 and TRBJ2-7; D unresolved. Germline V gene lookup returns CDR1 MNHNS and CDR2 SASEGT. V dropped 5 bases and J dropped 1 base, with 9 bases sitting between them. This CDR3 spans 13 amino acids.

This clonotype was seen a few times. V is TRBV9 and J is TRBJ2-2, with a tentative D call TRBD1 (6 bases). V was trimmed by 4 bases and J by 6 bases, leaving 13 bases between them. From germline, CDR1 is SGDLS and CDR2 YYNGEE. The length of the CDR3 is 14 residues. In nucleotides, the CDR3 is TGTGCCAGCAGCACTACAGGGATGTCCGGGGAGCTGTTTTTT. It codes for CASSTTGMSGELFF.

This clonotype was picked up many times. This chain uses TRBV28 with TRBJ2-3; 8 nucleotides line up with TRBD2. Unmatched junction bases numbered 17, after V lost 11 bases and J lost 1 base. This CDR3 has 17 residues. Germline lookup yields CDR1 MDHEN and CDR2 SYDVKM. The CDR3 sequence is CALSKRGPAGGTDTQYF. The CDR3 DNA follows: TGTGCCCTCTCCAAGCGGGGGCCCGCAGGGGGCACAGATACGCAGTATTTT.

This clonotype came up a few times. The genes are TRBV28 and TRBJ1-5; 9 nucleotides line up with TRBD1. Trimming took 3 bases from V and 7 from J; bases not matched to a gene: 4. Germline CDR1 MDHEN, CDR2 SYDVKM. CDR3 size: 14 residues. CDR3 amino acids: CASSFGQGKQPQHF. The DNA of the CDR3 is TGTGCCAGCAGTTTCGGACAGGGGAAGCAGCCCCAGCATTTT.

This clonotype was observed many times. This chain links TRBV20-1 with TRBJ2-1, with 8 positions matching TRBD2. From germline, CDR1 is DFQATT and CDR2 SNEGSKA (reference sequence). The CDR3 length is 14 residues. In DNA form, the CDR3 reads TGCAGCGTAAAGCGGGAGAGCTCCTACAATGAGCAGTTCTTC. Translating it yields CSVKRESSYNEQFF.

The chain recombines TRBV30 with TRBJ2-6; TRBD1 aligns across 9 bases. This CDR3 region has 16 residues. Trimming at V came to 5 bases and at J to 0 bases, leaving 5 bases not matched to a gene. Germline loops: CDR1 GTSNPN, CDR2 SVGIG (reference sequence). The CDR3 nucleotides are TGTGCCTGGGGACAGGGGCTTCTCTCTGGGGCCAACGTCCTGACTTTC. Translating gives CAWGQGLLSGANVLTF.

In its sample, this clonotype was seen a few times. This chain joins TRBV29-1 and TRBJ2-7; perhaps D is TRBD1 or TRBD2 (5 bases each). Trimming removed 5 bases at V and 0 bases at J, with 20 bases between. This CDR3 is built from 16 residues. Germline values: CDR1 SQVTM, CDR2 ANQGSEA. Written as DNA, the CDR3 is TGCAGCGTTTATTATAGCGACAGTGGGACCTCCTACGAGCAGTACTTC. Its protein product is CSVYYSDSGTSYEQYF.

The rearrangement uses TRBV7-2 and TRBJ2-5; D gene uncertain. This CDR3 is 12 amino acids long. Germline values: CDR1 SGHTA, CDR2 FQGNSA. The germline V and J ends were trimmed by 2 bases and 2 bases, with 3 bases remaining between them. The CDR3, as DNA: TGTGCCAGCAGCTTATTACAAGAGACCCAGTACTTC. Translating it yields CASSLLQETQYF.

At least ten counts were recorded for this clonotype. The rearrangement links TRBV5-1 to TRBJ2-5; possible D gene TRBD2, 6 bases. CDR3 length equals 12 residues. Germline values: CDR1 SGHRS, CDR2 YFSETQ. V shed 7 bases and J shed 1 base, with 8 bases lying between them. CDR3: CASWDFQETQYF. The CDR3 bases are TGCGCCAGCTGGGACTTCCAAGAGACCCAGTACTTC.

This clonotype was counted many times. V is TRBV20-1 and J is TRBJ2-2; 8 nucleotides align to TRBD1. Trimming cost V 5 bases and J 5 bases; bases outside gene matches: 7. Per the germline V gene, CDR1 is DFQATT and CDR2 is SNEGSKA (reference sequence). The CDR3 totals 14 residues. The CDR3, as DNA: TGCAGTGCTCCAACAGGGGGAAAAACCGGGGAGCTGTTTTTT. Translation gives CSAPTGGKTGELFF.

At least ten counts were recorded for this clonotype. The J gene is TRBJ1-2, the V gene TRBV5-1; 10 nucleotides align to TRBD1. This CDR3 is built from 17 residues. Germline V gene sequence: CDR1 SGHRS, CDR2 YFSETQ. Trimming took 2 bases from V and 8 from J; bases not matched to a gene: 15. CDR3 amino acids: CASSLIPGTGERKGYTF. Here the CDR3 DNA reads TGCGCCAGCAGCTTAATCCCTGGGACAGGGGAAAGGAAGGGCTACACCTTC.

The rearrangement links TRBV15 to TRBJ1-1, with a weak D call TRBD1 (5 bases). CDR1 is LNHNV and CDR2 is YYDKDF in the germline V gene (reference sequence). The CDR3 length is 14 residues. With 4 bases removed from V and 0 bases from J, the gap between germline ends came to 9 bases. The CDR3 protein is CATSTRQLNTEAFF. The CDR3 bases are TGTGCCACCAGCACGAGACAGCTGAACACTGAAGCTTTCTTT.

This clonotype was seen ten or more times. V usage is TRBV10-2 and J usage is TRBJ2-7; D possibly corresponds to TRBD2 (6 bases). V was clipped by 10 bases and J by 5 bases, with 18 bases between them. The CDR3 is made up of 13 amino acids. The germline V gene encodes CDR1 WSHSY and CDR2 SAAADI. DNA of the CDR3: TGCGCCACGAGACTAGGGGACCGGGACGAGCAGTACTTC. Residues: CATRLGDRDEQYF.

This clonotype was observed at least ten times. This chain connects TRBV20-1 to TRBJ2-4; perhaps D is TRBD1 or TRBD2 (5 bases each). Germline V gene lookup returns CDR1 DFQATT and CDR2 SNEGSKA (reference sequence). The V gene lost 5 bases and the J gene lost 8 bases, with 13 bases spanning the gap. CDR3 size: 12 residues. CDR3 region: CSARVLGDIQYF. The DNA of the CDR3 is TGCAGTGCTCGGGTTCTGGGGGACATTCAGTACTTC.

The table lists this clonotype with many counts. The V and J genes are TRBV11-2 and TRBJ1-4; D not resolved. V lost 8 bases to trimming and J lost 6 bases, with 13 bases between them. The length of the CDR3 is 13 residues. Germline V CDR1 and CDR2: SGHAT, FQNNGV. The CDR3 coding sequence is TGTGCCAGCGGGCAGGCCCCCGATGAAAAACTGTTTTTT. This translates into CASGQAPDEKLFF.